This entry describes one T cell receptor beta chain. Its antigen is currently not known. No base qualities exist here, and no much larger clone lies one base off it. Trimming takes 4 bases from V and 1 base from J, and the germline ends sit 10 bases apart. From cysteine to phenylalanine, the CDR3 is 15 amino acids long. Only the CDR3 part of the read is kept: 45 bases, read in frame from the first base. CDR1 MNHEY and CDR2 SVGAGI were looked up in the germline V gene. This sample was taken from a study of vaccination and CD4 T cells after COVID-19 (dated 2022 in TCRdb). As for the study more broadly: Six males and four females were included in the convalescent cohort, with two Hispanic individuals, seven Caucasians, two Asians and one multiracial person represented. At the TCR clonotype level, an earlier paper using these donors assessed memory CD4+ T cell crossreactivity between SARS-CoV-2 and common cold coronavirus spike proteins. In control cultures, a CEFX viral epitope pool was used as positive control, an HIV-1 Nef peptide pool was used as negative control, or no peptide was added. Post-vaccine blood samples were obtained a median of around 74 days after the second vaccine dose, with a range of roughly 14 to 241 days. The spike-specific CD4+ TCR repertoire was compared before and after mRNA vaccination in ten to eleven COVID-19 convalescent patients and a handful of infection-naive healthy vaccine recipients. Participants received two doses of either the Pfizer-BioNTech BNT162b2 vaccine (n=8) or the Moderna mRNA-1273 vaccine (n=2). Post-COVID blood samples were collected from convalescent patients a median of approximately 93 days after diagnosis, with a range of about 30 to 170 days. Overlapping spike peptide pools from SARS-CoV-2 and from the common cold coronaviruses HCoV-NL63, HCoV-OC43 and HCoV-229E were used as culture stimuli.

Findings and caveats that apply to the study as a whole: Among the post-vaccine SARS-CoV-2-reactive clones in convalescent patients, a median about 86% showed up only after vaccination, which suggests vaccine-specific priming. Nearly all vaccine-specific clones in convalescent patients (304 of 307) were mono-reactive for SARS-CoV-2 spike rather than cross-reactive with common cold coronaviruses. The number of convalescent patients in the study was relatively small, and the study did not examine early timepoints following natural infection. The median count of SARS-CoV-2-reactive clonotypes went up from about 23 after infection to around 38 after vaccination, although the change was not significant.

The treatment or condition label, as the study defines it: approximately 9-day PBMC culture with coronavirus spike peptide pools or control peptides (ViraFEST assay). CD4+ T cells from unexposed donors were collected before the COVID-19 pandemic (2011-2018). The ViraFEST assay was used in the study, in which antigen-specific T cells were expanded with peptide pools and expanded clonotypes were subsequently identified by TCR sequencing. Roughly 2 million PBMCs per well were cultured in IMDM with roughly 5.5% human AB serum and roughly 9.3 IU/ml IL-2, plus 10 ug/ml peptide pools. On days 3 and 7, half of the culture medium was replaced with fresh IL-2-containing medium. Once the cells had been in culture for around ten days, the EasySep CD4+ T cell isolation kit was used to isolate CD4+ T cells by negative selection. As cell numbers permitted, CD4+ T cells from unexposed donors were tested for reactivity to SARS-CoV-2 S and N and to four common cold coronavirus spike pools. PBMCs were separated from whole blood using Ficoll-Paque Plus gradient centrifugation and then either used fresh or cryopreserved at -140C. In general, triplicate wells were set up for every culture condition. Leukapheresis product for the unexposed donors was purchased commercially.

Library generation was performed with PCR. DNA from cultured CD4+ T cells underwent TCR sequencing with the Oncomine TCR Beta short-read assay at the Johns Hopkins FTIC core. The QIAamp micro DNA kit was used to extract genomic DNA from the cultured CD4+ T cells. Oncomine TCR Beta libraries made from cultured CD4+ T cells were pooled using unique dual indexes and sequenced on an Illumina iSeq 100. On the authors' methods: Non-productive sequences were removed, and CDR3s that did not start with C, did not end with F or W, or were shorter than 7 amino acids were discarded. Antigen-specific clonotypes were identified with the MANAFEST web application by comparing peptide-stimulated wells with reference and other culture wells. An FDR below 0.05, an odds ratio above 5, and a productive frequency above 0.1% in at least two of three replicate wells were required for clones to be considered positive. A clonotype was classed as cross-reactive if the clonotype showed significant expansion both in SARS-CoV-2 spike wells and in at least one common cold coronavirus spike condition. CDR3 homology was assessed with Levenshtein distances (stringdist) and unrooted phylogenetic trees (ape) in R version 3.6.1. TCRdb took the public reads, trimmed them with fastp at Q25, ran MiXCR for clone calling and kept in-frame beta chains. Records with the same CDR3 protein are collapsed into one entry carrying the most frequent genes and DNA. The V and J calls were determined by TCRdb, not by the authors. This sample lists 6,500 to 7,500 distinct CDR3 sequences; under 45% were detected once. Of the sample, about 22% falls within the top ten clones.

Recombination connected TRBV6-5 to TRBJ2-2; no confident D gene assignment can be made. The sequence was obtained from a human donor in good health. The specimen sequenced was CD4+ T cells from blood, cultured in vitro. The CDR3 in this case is CASSFNNRNTGELFF. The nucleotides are TGTGCCAGCAGTTTTAATAACAGGAACACCGGGGAGCTGTTTTTT.